The text below deals with one T cell receptor beta chain. This table comes from immunoSEQ multiplex PCR, and its TCRdb copy is limited to in-frame clones, with some not included. The profile shows 300,000 to 400,000 clones, roughly 87% of them singletons. Germline trimming cut 1 base from V and 1 base from J; bases unmatched to any gene: 4. This CDR3 contains 16 residues. CDR1 and CDR2 (germline): KGHDR, SFDVKD. The sample originates from a study of blood T cell repertoires in COVID-19. Enrolled during active infection, Seattle patients were then followed longitudinally. This TCR was sampled from a young man with COVID-19, enrolled during active disease. Sequencing input: peripheral blood. The chain carries TRBV24-1 and TRBJ2-3; TRBD2 aligns across 7 bases. The DNA for the CDR3 is TGTGCCACCAGTGATTTTGGAACTAGCGGCACAGATACGCAGTATTTT. Amino acid sequence: CATSDFGTSGTDTQYF.